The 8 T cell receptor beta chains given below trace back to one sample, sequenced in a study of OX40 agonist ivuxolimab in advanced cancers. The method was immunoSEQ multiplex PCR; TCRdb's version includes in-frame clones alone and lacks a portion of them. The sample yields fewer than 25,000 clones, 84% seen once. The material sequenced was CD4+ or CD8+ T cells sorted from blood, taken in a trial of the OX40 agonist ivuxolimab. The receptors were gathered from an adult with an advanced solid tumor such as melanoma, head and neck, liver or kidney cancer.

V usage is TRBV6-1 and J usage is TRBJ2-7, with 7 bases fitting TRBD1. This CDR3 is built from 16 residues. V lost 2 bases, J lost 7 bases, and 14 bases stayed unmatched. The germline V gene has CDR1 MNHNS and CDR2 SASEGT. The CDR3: CASSENSWGQRKEQYF. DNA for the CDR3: TGTGCCAGCAGTGAAAATTCCTGGGGACAGCGTAAGGAGCAGTACTTC.

As DNA, the CDR3 is TGTGCCAGCATTAAGTCGGGATTTAATGAAAAACTGTTTTTT. Its protein is CASIKSGFNEKLFF. This rearrangement joins TRBV6-6 to TRBJ1-4; D not resolved. The CDR3 runs 14 residues. CDR1 and CDR2 from the germline V gene are MNHNY and SVGAGI (reference sequence). V was cut by 7 bases and J by 4 bases, with 13 bases left in between.

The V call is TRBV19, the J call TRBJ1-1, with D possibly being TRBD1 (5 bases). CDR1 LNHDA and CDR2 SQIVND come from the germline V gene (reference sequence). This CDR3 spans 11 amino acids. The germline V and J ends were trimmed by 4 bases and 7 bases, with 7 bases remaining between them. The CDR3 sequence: CASSRDGEAFF. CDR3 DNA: TGTGCCAGTAGTAGGGACGGTGAAGCTTTCTTT.

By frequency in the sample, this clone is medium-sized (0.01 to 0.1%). The CDR3 DNA follows: TGTGCCAGCACAGGGGTTCAGCCCCAGCATTTT. Protein: CASTGVQPQHF. The chain carries TRBV25-1 and TRBJ1-5; possible D gene TRBD1, 6 bases. The germline gives CDR1 MGHDK, CDR2 SYGVNS. Trimming stripped 7 bases from V and 6 bases from J, with 7 bases between. This CDR3 is built from 11 residues.

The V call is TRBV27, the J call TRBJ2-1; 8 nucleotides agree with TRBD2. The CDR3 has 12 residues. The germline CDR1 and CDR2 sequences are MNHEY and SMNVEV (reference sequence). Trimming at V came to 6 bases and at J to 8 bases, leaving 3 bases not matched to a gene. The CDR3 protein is CASSSLADEQFF. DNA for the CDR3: TGTGCCAGCAGCTCACTAGCGGATGAGCAGTTCTTC.

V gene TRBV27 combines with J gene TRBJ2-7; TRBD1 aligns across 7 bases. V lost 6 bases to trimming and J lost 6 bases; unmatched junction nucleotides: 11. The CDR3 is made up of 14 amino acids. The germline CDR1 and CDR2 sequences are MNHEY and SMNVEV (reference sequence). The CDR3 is CASSPTGTPPEQYF. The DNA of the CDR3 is TGTGCCAGCAGCCCGACAGGGACCCCTCCCGAGCAGTACTTC.

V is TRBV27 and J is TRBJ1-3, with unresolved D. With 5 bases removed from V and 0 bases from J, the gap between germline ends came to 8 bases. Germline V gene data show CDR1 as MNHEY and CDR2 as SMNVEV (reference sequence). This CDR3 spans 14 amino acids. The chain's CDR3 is CASSTGVSGNTIYF. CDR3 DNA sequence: TGTGCCAGCAGTACGGGCGTCTCTGGAAACACCATATATTTT.

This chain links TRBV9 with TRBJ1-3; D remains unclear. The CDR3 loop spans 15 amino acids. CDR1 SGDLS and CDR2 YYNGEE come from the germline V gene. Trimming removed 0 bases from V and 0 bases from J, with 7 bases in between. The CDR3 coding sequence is TGTGCCAGCAGCGTAGGGCAGACCTCTGGAAACACCATATATTTT. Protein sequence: CASSVGQTSGNTIYF.